A selection of T cell receptor beta chains follows, all from one sample in a study of T cells in Graves' hyperthyroidism and ophthalmopathy. TCRdb passed the multiplex PCR reads through MiXCR, listing each CDR3 protein once. The table shows under 250,000 distinct CDR3 sequences, with more than 20% occurring only once. The sequenced material came from blood. The receptors derive from a middle-aged woman with Graves' ophthalmopathy. The CDR3 runs from the conserved cysteine through the conserved F or W. A D gene is named only where the DNA matches it firmly. Some rows mark clone size as missing; the rest say once, few, many or name a class of expanded clone.

TRBJ1-2 | many | TRBD1 | TRBV20-1 | TGCAGTGCTAGAGACGACAGGGGTGGCTACACCTTC | CSARDDRGGYTF
TRBJ1-1 | many | NA | TRBV11-1 | TGTGCCAGCAGCCAAGACAGGTTAGCTGAAGCTTTCTTT | CASSQDRLAEAFF
TRBJ1-2 | NA | NA | TRBV10-2 | TGCGCCAGCACTGAGATGCAGGGAGGCTACATCTTC | CASTEMQGGYIF
TRBJ1-5 | once | NA | TRBV6-1 | TGTGCCAGCAGTGCGGTTGAGGGTTCTCAGCCCCAGCATTTT | CASSAVEGSQPQHF
TRBJ2-7 | many | TRBD2 | TRBV5-1 | TGCGCCAGCAGCTTGAGTCCGACTAGCGGGGGGACCTACGAGCAGTACTTC | CASSLSPTSGGTYEQYF
TRBJ1-2 | few | TRBD1 | TRBV6-2/TRBV6-3 | TGTGCCAGCGGGGACAGTTCATTCTATGGCTACACCTTC | CASGDSSFYGYTF
TRBJ2-7 | NA | TRBD1 | TRBV20-1 | TGCAGCGGTACGCGGGCCAGGGGGTCTTGGGAGCAGTCCTTC | CSGTRARGSWEQSF
TRBJ2-5 | NA | NA | TRBV6-2/TRBV6-3 | TGTGCCAGCAGTAACACGCGTGGGTTCCAAGAGACCCAGTACTTC | CASSNTRGFQETQYF
TRBJ1-1 | many | NA | TRBV6-1 | TGTGCATTAATTCTCAGGGAGGGAACTGAAGCTTTCTTT | CALILREGTEAFF
TRBJ2-5 | many | NA | TRBV3-1 | TGTGCCAGCAGCCAAGGTGGAGGAAGAGAGACCCAGTACTTC | CASSQGGGRETQYF
TRBJ1-2 | many | TRBD1 | TRBV2 | TGTGCCAGCTACAGACTAAGCGACAGGGAGGGGTATGGCTACACCTTC | CASYRLSDREGYGYTF
TRBJ2-2 | many | TRBD2 | TRBV11-2 | TGTGCCAGCAGCTTTGGACTAGCGGGAGGAGCTAACACCGGGGAGCTGTTTTTT | CASSFGLAGGANTGELFF
TRBJ2-2 | NA | TRBD2 | TRBV7-3 | TGTGCCAGCAGCATTGTACGGAGCGGGAGTGGCGGGGAGCTGTTTTTT | CASSIVRSGSGGELFF
TRBJ1-5 | many | NA | TRBV28 | TGTGCCAGCACCTTGGCAGGGCATAGCAATCAGCCCCAGCATTTT | CASTLAGHSNQPQHF
TRBJ1-3 | many | NA | TRBV15 | TGTGCCACCAGCCACGTGGGCTCTGGAAACACCATATATTTT | CATSHVGSGNTIYF
TRBJ1-2 | many | NA | TRBV4-1 | TGCGCCAGCAGCCAAGCATTAGGGCTCCTGGGAGGCTACACCTTC | CASSQALGLLGGYTF
TRBJ1-5 | NA | NA | TRBV20-1 | TGCAGTGCTAGTTGGGGAGATCAGCCCCAGCATTTT | CSASWGDQPQHF
TRBJ1-3 | many | TRBD1 | TRBV11-1 | TGTGCCAGCAGCGCCGGGACAGGGCCAAACTCTGGAAACACCATATATTTT | CASSAGTGPNSGNTIYF
TRBJ1-5 | many | NA | TRBV28 | TGTGCCAGCAGTTTGGCGGGCGACGGTGGCAATCAGCCCCAGCATTTT | CASSLAGDGGNQPQHF
TRBJ1-5 | NA | NA | TRBV28 | TGTGCCAGCAGTTTACTAGTGAGCCAGTATAGCAATCAGCCCCAGCATTTT | CASSLLVSQYSNQPQHF
TRBJ2-7 | many | NA | TRBV19 | TGTGCCAGTACCACCCCCGGCAGGGACTACGAGCAGTACTTC | CASTTPGRDYEQYF
TRBJ1-2 | NA | TRBD1 | TRBV6-1 | TGTGCCAGCAGTGAATGGACAGGGGGCGACTATGGCTACACCTTC | CASSEWTGGDYGYTF
TRBJ2-7 | many | TRBD2 | TRBV29-1 | TGCAGCGTTTATTTCGTAGAAGCGGGACTAGCGGGAGTTGAGCAGTACTTC | CSVYFVEAGLAGVEQYF
TRBJ1-2 | NA | TRBD1 | TRBV10-3 | TGTGCCATCAGACCGGGACAGGGGAGAAGCTACACCTTC | CAIRPGQGRSYTF
TRBJ1-5 | few | NA | TRBV4-1 | TGCGCCAGCAGCCAAGATCTCAGTAATCCCCAGCCCCAGCATTTT | CASSQDLSNPQPQHF
TRBJ2-5 | once | TRBD2 | TRBV6-1 | TGTGCCAGCAGTCGTGGACTAGCGGGAGGCGGGACCCAGTACTTC | CASSRGLAGGGTQYF
TRBJ1-5 | NA | NA | TRBV4-1 | TGCGCCAGCAGCCAAGAATCGTACAGGGATAGCAATCAGCCCCAGCATTTT | CASSQESYRDSNQPQHF
TRBJ1-1 | NA | TRBD1 | TRBV6-5 | TGTGCCAGCAGTTTCCGGACAGGGAGTATGAACACTGAAGCTTTCTTT | CASSFRTGSMNTEAFF
TRBJ2-5 | once | TRBD2 | TRBV6-1 | TGTGCCAGCACGGAACGGGGGGGACCTAGCGAGACCCAGTACTTC | CASTERGGPSETQYF
TRBJ1-1 | many | NA | TRBV11-2 | TGTGCCAGCAAGTACAGGGACAACACTGAAGCTTTCTTT | CASKYRDNTEAFF
TRBJ1-5 | NA | NA | TRBV4-2 | TGTGCCAGCAGCCAAGATATTGGATGGGGGGCTGAGCCCCAGCATTTT | CASSQDIGWGAEPQHF
TRBJ1-5 | NA | NA | TRBV7-2 | TGTGCCAGCAGCTTTGACCGACGGGGCAATCAGCCCCAGCATTTT | CASSFDRRGNQPQHF